This T cell receptor (beta chain) is from a study of cytomegalovirus exposure and HLA in healthy donors. PCR amplification relied on 60 Vbeta primers (plus 13 Jbeta primers). Profiling relied on immunoSEQ multiplex PCR, and the TCRdb table lists in-frame clones only, not all of them. The sample has about 90,000 clones, 70% to 85% seen once. Per the germline V gene, CDR1 is MNHNS and CDR2 is SASEGT. The V gene lost 10 bases and the J gene lost 1 base, with 10 bases spanning the gap. The CDR3 extends over 12 amino acids. This chain connects TRBV6-1 to TRBJ1-2, with D possibly TRBD1 on 5 matching bases. Sequenced sample: PBMCs. The clonotype originates from a man younger than 35 in good health and CMV-seronegative. The CDR3 region is CAIERGNYGYTF. The DNA for the CDR3 is TGTGCCATCGAAAGGGGTAACTATGGCTACACCTTC.